This T cell receptor beta chain originates from a study of cytomegalovirus exposure and HLA in healthy donors (dated by TCRdb to 2017 to 2019). Study-wide context: In an earlier analysis of roughly 500 of the donors, about 260 Gb of sequence data and 90 million to 120 million unique TCR beta sequences from about 180 million T cells were reported. Approximately 330 gigabases of sequencing data and around 85 million unique TCR sequences made up an early release that covered under 750 HLA-typed donors. The genetic ancestry cluster associated with self-reported Caucasian donors included approximately 85% of the 350 to 500 genotyped donors. The study aimed to test whether signatures of past pathogen exposure could be identified by cataloging public T cell receptors. The study used immunosequencing to profile the T cell repertoires of some 600 subjects and linked those repertoires to cytomegalovirus serostatus. Along with the roughly 670-subject first cohort, a separate validation cohort of some 130 different subjects was used. The study combined high-throughput TCR immunosequencing, statistical association of individual TCRs with disease status, and machine learning to predict cytomegalovirus infection status. In a later analysis, previously published TCR beta repertoires from hundreds of donors were re-analyzed and high-resolution HLA genotyping was added so that TCR occurrence patterns could be studied. The later analysis used no new phenotypic data to find candidate immune exposures, relying instead on TCR beta sequences and their occurrence across donors. An earlier analysis of around 580 of the donors used high-throughput TCR beta sequencing to judge whether each TCR beta V gene segment behaved as functional or pseudogenic. Donor age, sex, ethnicity and CMV serostatus were compiled alongside the repertoire data. Genome-wide SNP genotypes for about 65% of the roughly 700 donors were used in a later genetic analysis, which treated that subset as a discovery cohort. All discovery cohort repertoires had been generated using a single sequencing platform. HLA typing covered class I and class II loci at four-digit resolution. Typing coverage differed by locus: A, B, C, DRB1 and DQB1 were typed in about 629-640 donors, DQA1 in about 550, DPA1 in over 600, and DPB1 in 472. Roughly 5 DR-DQ haplotypes were handled as single units for association and clustering because linkage in the cohort was strong. Among a few hundred genotyped donors of the cohort, an average of about 240,000 unique TCR beta nucleotide sequences were sequenced per donor, roughly 20% of them non-productive. General conclusions and limits of the study: A later analysis found that TCR association rates varied across HLA loci, with DRB1 alleles showing the most associated TCRs and HLA-C alleles the fewest. A few of the identified cytomegalovirus-associated TCR beta chains were confirmed in vitro to be specific for cytomegalovirus antigens. HLA typing was unavailable for some donors at each locus, so association tests used only the typed subset. A later analysis reported that several top co-occurrence clusters appeared linked to parvovirus B19, influenza, CMV and Epstein-Barr virus. Linkage disequilibrium might explain the correlated functional status among segregating V segments, but an unknown experimental factor could not be excluded. A later analysis found that most CMV-associated TCR beta chains appeared HLA-restricted, with HLA associations seemingly driven largely by CMV exposure. Strong co-occurrence of HLA alleles, especially DR and DQ, made assigning TCR associations to individual alleles difficult. In a later genetic analysis, a missense DCLRE1C variant was associated with V-gene and J-gene trimming of TCR beta chains, and the association was replicated in an independent cohort. An earlier analysis of around 600 of the donors showed that most TCR beta V segments appeared in productive rearrangements either about 87% or about 30% of the time, which broadly matched IMGT annotations. A further reported finding was that TCR beta sequences accurately predicted the HLA-A and HLA-B alleles for most subjects in the first cohort. In a later analysis, 16,951 TCR beta sequences were associated with specific HLA alleles at a false discovery rate of 0.05. In a later analysis, HLA-associated TCR beta chains were found to be more clonally expanded and to have lower generation probabilities than equally common non-associated chains. The classifier was reported to diagnose cytomegalovirus status with high specificity and sensitivity in both the original cohort and the validation cohort. Immune exposure information for the cohort was limited to CMV serostatus. Sequencing depth was assumed to be roughly uniform across donors in the presence/absence analyses, though that assumption may not hold. The earlier analysis of approximately 590 of the donors excluded seventeen rarely observed V segments, including chromosome 9 orphons, because counts were too low. Most TCR sequences were seen in very few donors, while some public TCRs were found in many individuals. Compared with the roughly 670-donor mean, donors in an Asian-associated ancestry cluster had fewer N-insertions in productive TCRs, according to a later genetic analysis. According to the authors, the approach could potentially be generalized to other disease states and immunological phenotypes. The 87-base-pair reads could not distinguish some IMGT-functional V segments, including TRBV6-2 and TRBV6-3, so those segments were excluded. Only TCR beta chains were sequenced in this cohort, and the absence of alpha or paired-chain data limited detectable features. The study listed 150 to 200 TCR beta chains as associated with cytomegalovirus. A cluster of highly shared sequence variants was judged likely to represent a technical artifact of the sequencing pipeline.

This clone was recorded a few times. What antigen it recognizes has not been identified. No quality values exist for individual bases; no much larger clone is one base distant. In total, around 600 healthy bone marrow donors made up the cohort. All cohort members were sampled while nominally healthy, although unrecorded immune exposures were likely present. The donor was CMV seropositive and belonged to the group of 250 to 300 seropositive cohort members. Every donor gave a peripheral blood sample, and the peripheral blood mononuclear cells from that sample were used for TCR beta sequencing. Genomic DNA was extracted from the blood cell samples with the Qiagen DNeasy Blood Extraction Kit. The library was prepared using the immunoSEQ multiplex PCR assay. The multiplex PCR relied on a mix of 60 forward primers for TCR Vbeta segments and 13 reverse primers for TCR Jbeta segments. The CDR3 region of rearranged TCR beta genes was amplified from genomic DNA by a multiplex PCR assay. Amplified TCR beta libraries were sequenced as 87-base-pair reads on the Illumina HiSeq System. Processing in the source paper ran as follows. A later analysis counted some 74 million unique TCR beta chains across the 650 to 800 repertoires, and roughly 11 million of these chains were shared by at least two donors. Raw reads were error-corrected and collapsed into unique sequences by a nearest-neighbor algorithm in which closely related sequences were merged to remove PCR and sequencing errors. V, D and J gene segments were assigned by aligning CDR3 sequences to IMGT reference sequences. For a sequence to be retained, a match of at least six nucleotides was required to both a V gene segment and a J gene segment. Rearrangements were called productive when the CDR3 lacked stop codons and stayed in frame with V and J; all others were non-productive. CDR3 was defined according to IMGT convention as the region running from the second conserved V-encoded cysteine to the conserved J-encoded phenylalanine. In an earlier analysis of more than 550 of the donors, sequences lacking an unambiguous match to a single V gene segment were excluded. In an earlier analysis of 500 to 750 of the donors, V segments were called functional above 56.7% productive rearrangements and were called segregating when the between-donor standard deviation exceeded 5%. A statistical classification framework was built for diagnosing cytomegalovirus status from the catalog of TCR beta chain sequences. V and J gene assignment, in a later analysis, came from comparing TCR nucleotide sequences with IMGT/GENE-DB human TR gene sequences. A later analysis assigned CDR3 sequences and most-parsimonious VDJ recombination scenarios with the TCRdist pipeline. In a later analysis, every TCR beta chain was defined by the combination of its CDR3 amino acid sequence and its V-gene family, and reads without a unique V-gene family were dropped. To address suspected cross-contamination and a sequencing artifact, a later analysis removed 550 to 750 highly shared, low-generation-probability nucleotide sequences. For each public chain, a later analysis derived a clonal expansion index from normalized ranks of inferred template counts within each repertoire. In a later analysis, generation probabilities were computed with a VDJ recombination model fitted to out-of-frame rearrangements, and the resulting probabilities were checked against IGoR. In a later analysis, hypergeometric tests were used to score TCR-TCR, TCR-HLA and TCR-CMV co-occurrence, with a repertoire-size bias correction applied to TCR pairs. In a later analysis, false discovery rates were estimated by permuting HLA or CMV assignments 20 times. A later analysis grouped co-occurring TCRs with DBSCAN, adding TCRdist sequence similarity when clustering within HLA-allele-positive subsets. Co-occurrence clustering excluded repertoires with fewer than 30,000 or more than 120,000 public chains, plus five with anomalous nucleotide sharing. What TCRdb holds here is the immuneACCESS table cut down to in-frame rearrangements. Part of the clones is not present; checked against another copy, under half of the missing clones reflect an unresolved V gene, and the others are unexplained. Clone size and the V and J calls come from that table; the DNA yielded D and trimming. Recorded for this sample are around 170,000 clones; just under 80% of them occurred a single time. The ten largest clones capture 6.5% to 9% of the sample.

The cysteine opens and the phenylalanine closes a CDR3 of 14 amino acids. Kept here is only the CDR3 DNA, which spans 42 bases and is read in frame from base 1. In the germline V gene, CDR1 corresponds to KGHSH and CDR2 to LQKENI. The junction shows trimming of 3 bases on V and 5 bases on J, plus 13 bases between the germline ends. The TCR originated in a woman aged 40 to 50 in good health and CMV-seropositive. Sequencing input: PBMCs. The chain links TRBV18 with TRBJ2-5; TRBD2 might be the D gene, on 6 matching bases. The DNA sequence follows: TGTGCCAGCTCACCGGGACTGAGCCGGGAGACCCAGTACTTC. It encodes CASSPGLSRETQYF.